The 20 T cell receptor beta chains listed next were all sequenced from one sample in a study of blood T cell repertoires in COVID-19. Repertoires were generated with immunoSEQ multiplex PCR, while TCRdb's copy carries only in-frame clones and drops some. This table has a few hundred thousand clones, around 84% appearing once. The sample taken for sequencing was peripheral blood. The receptors were sampled from a woman aged 55-69 years who had recovered from COVID-19.

The chain carries TRBV10-3 and TRBJ1-2; TRBD1 matches at 8 bases. The CDR3 length is 15 residues. V lost 0 bases, J lost 4 bases, and 4 bases stayed unmatched. Germline CDR1 reads ENHRY; CDR2 reads SYGVKD. CDR3 nucleotides: TGTGCCATCAGTGAGTCCGGGACAGGATTCTATGGCTACACCTTC. Its protein is CAISESGTGFYGYTF.

The V call is TRBV6-5, the J call TRBJ2-1; tentatively, D is TRBD2 (6 bases). Germline V gene sequence: CDR1 MNHEY, CDR2 SVGAGI. This CDR3 spans 13 amino acids. Trimming removed 10 bases from V and 2 bases from J, with 12 bases in between. This chain's CDR3 is CATGLTPYNEQFF. CDR3 in DNA: TGTGCCACGGGACTCACTCCCTACAATGAGCAGTTCTTC.

The rearrangement uses TRBV4-1 and TRBJ2-4, with TRBD2 matching 11 bases. V was pared by 1 base and J by 4 bases, with 9 bases of the junction left unmatched. The germline CDR1 and CDR2 sequences are MGHRA and YSYEKL. The CDR3 is 18 residues long. CDR3 residues: CASSQGGRRTSGKNIQYF. As DNA, the CDR3 is TGCGCCAGCAGCCAAGGAGGTCGGAGGACTAGCGGGAAAAACATTCAGTACTTC.

Note on this clone: At the DNA level, this CDR3 is encoded by other sequences in the same sample as well. The chain is built from TRBV12-3 or TRBV12-4 and TRBJ2-7; D gene unclear. V was cut by 4 bases and J by 3 bases, with 10 bases left in between. The CDR3 totals 13 residues. The CDR3 DNA reads as TGTGCCAGCAGTTCAGGTGGAAGCTACGAGCAGTACTTC. This gives the protein CASSSGGSYEQYF.

DNA for the CDR3: TGTGCCAGCAGCTTAAGGTTGCGGGGGTATTCCTACAATGAGCAGTTCTTC. It codes for CASSLRLRGYSYNEQFF. The V and J genes are TRBV7-8 and TRBJ2-1, with 7 bases matching TRBD2. Germline lookup yields CDR1 SGHVS and CDR2 FQNEAQ. CDR3 size: 17 residues. V dropped 2 bases and J dropped 1; count of bases not matched to a gene: 8.

About this clone itself: The sample carries other DNA sequences with the same CDR3. The chain employs TRBV3-1 (or the pseudogene TRBV3-2) and TRBJ2-3; possibly TRBD2 for D (5 bases). CDR1 and CDR2 from the germline V gene are LGHDT and YNNKEL (reference sequence). Between the trimmed V and J ends, which lost 0 bases and 6 bases, there was a span of 7 bases. The length of the CDR3 is 13 residues. CDR3 region: CASSQDSADTQYF. CDR3 nucleotide sequence: TGTGCCAGCAGCCAAGATAGCGCGGATACGCAGTATTTT.

This chain connects TRBV9 to TRBJ1-4, with TRBD1 matching over 9 bases. Germline assignment: CDR1 SGDLS and CDR2 YYNGEE. V lost 3 bases, J lost 7 bases, and 4 bases stayed unmatched. CDR3 length equals 14 residues. The CDR3 DNA sequence: TGTGCCAGCAGCGGCCGACAGGGGGGTGAAAAACTGTTTTTT. It is translated as CASSGRQGGEKLFF.

The rearrangement links TRBV27 to TRBJ2-6; TRBD1 matches at 7 bases. This CDR3 has 16 amino acids. The V gene's germline CDR1 is MNHEY and CDR2 SMNVEV (reference sequence). J was trimmed by 3 bases and V by 5 bases; bases with no gene match: 7. The CDR3 DNA reads as TGTGCCAGCAGTCCCCAGACAGGGAATGGGGCCAACGTCCTGACTTTC. This sequence encodes CASSPQTGNGANVLTF.

In DNA, the CDR3 is TGTGCCAGCAGGGCATTGAGAGGGCAGAACACTGAAGCTTTCTTT. It translates to CASRALRGQNTEAFF. V usage is TRBV2 and J usage is TRBJ1-1; D ambiguous. Between the trimmed V and J ends, which lost 6 bases and 1 base, there was a span of 15 bases. The CDR3 is made up of 15 amino acids. The germline V gene has CDR1 SNHLY and CDR2 FYNNEI.

This rearrangement joins TRBV2 to TRBJ2-1, with D possibly matching TRBD1 (6 bases). The CDR3 has 11 residues. Germline CDR1 and CDR2: SNHLY and FYNNEI. Trimming pared 11 bases from V and 7 bases from J, leaving 12 bases between. The CDR3 here is CAGHRENEQFF. The CDR3 DNA follows: TGTGCCGGCCACAGGGAGAATGAGCAGTTCTTC.

The V and J genes are TRBV19 and TRBJ2-2; 11 bases match TRBD1. CDR3 length: 14 residues. Germline CDR1 is LNHDA and CDR2 is SQIVND (reference sequence). J gave up 6 bases and V 5 bases, and 2 bases lay outside the gene matches. The CDR3 is CASSWTGGSGELFF. The DNA of the CDR3 is TGTGCCAGTAGTTGGACAGGGGGCTCCGGGGAGCTGTTTTTT.

The gene calls are TRBV21-1 and TRBJ1-2; the table gives TRBD1 as D, unverified against the DNA. TRBV21-1 is a listed pseudogene. The CDR3 covers 14 residues. This CDR3 reads CASSKESRGHGYTF. The CDR3 DNA reads as TGTGCCAGCAGCAAAGAAAGCAGGGGGCATGGCTACACCTTC.

In its sample, this clone was seen a few times. The chain carries TRBV7-9 and TRBJ2-1; 11 bases line up with TRBD2. Germline V gives CDR1 SEHNR, CDR2 FQNEAQ (reference sequence). This CDR3 spans 17 amino acids. The ends lost 3 bases at V and 0 bases at J; junction bases unmatched: 4. The CDR3: CASSLSSGGLSYNEQFF. The CDR3 coding sequence is TGTGCCAGCAGCTTGTCTAGCGGGGGGCTCTCCTACAATGAGCAGTTCTTC.

The V gene is TRBV3-1 (or the pseudogene TRBV3-2), the J gene TRBJ2-5, with 7 bases that match TRBD2. The CDR3 loop spans 15 amino acids. Germline CDR1 reads LGHDT; CDR2 reads YNNKEL (reference sequence). The J segment lost 1 base and the V segment lost 5 bases, leaving 7 bases of the junction unmatched. CDR3 loop: CASSGGGASQETQYF. As DNA, the CDR3 is TGTGCCAGCAGCGGGGGGGGAGCATCCCAAGAGACCCAGTACTTC.

This rearrangement joins TRBV6-5 to TRBJ2-7; 11 bases line up with TRBD1. Trimming cost V 4 bases and J 6 bases; bases outside gene matches: 5. This CDR3 has 14 amino acids. From germline, CDR1 is MNHEY and CDR2 SVGAGI. CDR3 sequence reads: CASSSRDRGGEQYF. The DNA for the CDR3 is TGTGCCAGCAGTTCCCGGGACAGGGGGGGCGAGCAGTACTTC.

This rearrangement joins TRBV30 to TRBJ1-2; D gene uncertain. V was trimmed by 4 bases and J by 6 bases, leaving 12 bases between them. The CDR3 is made up of 12 amino acids. The germline CDR1 and CDR2 sequences are GTSNPN and SVGIG (reference sequence). The DNA of the CDR3 is TGTGCCTGGAACTACGACCGGGATGGCTACACCTTC. It is translated as CAWNYDRDGYTF.

In this sample, this clone turned up many times. V gene TRBV21-1 combines with J gene TRBJ1-1; TRBD1 was called by the table and not checked on the DNA. TRBV21-1 is designated a pseudogene. There are 17 residues in the CDR3. In DNA form, the CDR3 reads TGTGCCAGCTCAAAGGGAACAGGGGACGATCTGAACACTGAAGCTTTCTTT. This gives the protein CASSKGTGDDLNTEAFF.

The gene calls are TRBV7-6 and TRBJ2-5; 8 nucleotides match TRBD2. In germline, CDR1 is SGHVS, CDR2 FNYEAQ. V lost 5 bases and J lost 7; bases outside the gene matches: 18. The CDR3 extends over 17 amino acids. The CDR3 DNA reads TGTGCCAGCAGCACCCGGGGTAGCGGGGACCCGCGGGGGACCCAGTACTTC. This gives the protein CASSTRGSGDPRGTQYF.

This clone was seen only a few times. The chain couples TRBV12-3 or TRBV12-4 to TRBJ1-2; D is unclear. The CDR3 has 12 residues. V gave up 3 bases and J gave up 8 bases, with 10 bases separating them. CDR3 amino acids: CASSFSLRGYTF. DNA of the CDR3: TGTGCCAGCAGTTTCTCCCTTCGGGGCTACACCTTC.

The V and J genes are TRBV6-5 and TRBJ2-5; 7 bases align to TRBD2. The CDR3 runs 14 residues. The germline V gene encodes CDR1 MNHEY and CDR2 SVGAGI. Trimming at V came to 5 bases and at J to 5 bases, leaving 8 bases not matched to a gene. The CDR3 DNA follows: TGTGCCAGCAGTCCCCAGAGGGGAGGGGAGACCCAGTACTTC. Amino acids: CASSPQRGGETQYF.